This TCR beta chain was observed in a study of shared T cell receptors in the human thymus. The table came from immunoSEQ multiplex PCR; TCRdb's copy has only in-frame clones and leaves some out. The table lists under 700,000 clones, about 84% of them singletons. Trimming took 2 bases from V and 2 from J, leaving 6 bases between them. CDR3 length equals 13 residues. Germline CDR1 and CDR2: ENHRY and SYGVKD. The sample was also reused in another study, on human thymus T cells. This second report adds: Infants served as donors; they were healthy and Finnish and were having corrective surgery for congenital heart defects. Thymus tissue was removed during corrective cardiac surgery. Within thymic and blood repertoires, V and J gene usage appeared to be biased. Related studies found that unrelated individuals share highly overlapping thymic repertoires.

The chain joins TRBV10-3 to TRBJ1-2; D ambiguous. Material for sequencing was thymocytes. This receptor was obtained from a boy younger than two with a congenital heart defect. CDR3 sequence reads: CAISEARNYGYTF. The CDR3 bases are TGTGCCATCAGTGAGGCTAGAAACTATGGCTACACCTTC.